The entry below describes one TCR beta chain. This clonotype came up a few times. Its target antigen remains unknown. No base qualities exist here, and no much larger clone lies one base off it. Library preparation employed 5' RACE. Data came from a NextSeq 500. In the TCR library protocol, unique molecular identifiers were attached to individual cDNA molecules to correct for PCR bias and sequencing error. TCR alpha and beta chains were both sequenced, and the abundances of alpha and beta sequences in each sample were closely correlated with each other. The authors processed their data as follows. Decombinator V4 was used to perform V gene, J gene and CDR3 annotation of TCR sequences. Expanded TCRs were defined as changing significantly between any two time points under a Poisson model with p below 0.0001. TCR abundances were normalised to the total number of TCRs sequenced per sample and expressed as counts per million. VDJdb, accessed on 1 November 2021, was searched for TCRs annotated for CMV, EBV and SARS-CoV-2, and TCRs annotated for more than one antigen were excluded. The public reads were reanalyzed by TCRdb: fastp trimming at Q25, MiXCR alignment, in-frame beta chains only. Rows are combined by CDR3 protein, so each entry shows the most common genes and DNA. The V and J calls reflect TCRdb's pipeline rather than the authors' work. This sample gives fewer than 50,000 distinct CDR3 sequences in total; 5.5% to 8% of them show up just once. Jointly, the top ten make up roughly 2.8% of the sample.

This sample was taken from a study of early T cells in non-severe SARS-CoV-2 infection (TCRdb year 2021). Context from the whole study: Because TCR sequencing relied on bulk RNA taken from unsorted whole blood, pairing of alpha and beta chains was not possible.

This was a case-control study nested in a cohort of healthcare workers in London, UK, who had nasopharyngeal swab PCR tests and blood samples taken every week. Healthcare workers were recruited between 23 and 31 March 2020, during the week of the UK lockdown, and were followed weekly for up to about 15 weeks. General conclusions and limits of the study: Matching against VDJdb was skewed toward anti-spike CD8 responses, likely underestimated virus-specific expansions, and missed private and CD4 specificities.

The sequence came from an adult who was a healthcare worker with PCR-confirmed SARS-CoV-2 infection or an uninfected control (not recorded which). Specimen: whole blood, collected at baseline.

The sequence in DNA is TGTGCCAGCAGCGCCGGGACAGCCACCGGGGAGCTGTTTTTT. This translates into CASSAGTATGELFF. In this chain, TRBV7-6 is recombined with TRBJ2-2; TRBD1 matches 7 bases in the middle. The CDR3 spans 14 residues, from the cysteine through the phenylalanine. Kept here is only the CDR3 DNA, which spans 42 bases and is read in frame from base 1. From V the trimming removes 5 bases and from J it removes 4 bases, while the gene matches leave 4 bases of the junction unaccounted for. The germline V gene gives CDR1 as SGHVS and CDR2 as FNYEAQ.